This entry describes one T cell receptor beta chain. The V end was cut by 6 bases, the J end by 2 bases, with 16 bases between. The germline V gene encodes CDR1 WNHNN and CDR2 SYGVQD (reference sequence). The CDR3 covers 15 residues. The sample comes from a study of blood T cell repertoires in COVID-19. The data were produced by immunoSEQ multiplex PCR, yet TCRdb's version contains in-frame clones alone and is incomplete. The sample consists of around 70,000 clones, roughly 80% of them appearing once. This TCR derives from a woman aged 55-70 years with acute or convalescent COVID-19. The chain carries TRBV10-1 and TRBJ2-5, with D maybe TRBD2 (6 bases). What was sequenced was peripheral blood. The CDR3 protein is CASSHGTLEQETQYF. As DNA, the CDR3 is TGCGCCAGCAGCCACGGGACTCTGGAACAAGAGACCCAGTACTTC.